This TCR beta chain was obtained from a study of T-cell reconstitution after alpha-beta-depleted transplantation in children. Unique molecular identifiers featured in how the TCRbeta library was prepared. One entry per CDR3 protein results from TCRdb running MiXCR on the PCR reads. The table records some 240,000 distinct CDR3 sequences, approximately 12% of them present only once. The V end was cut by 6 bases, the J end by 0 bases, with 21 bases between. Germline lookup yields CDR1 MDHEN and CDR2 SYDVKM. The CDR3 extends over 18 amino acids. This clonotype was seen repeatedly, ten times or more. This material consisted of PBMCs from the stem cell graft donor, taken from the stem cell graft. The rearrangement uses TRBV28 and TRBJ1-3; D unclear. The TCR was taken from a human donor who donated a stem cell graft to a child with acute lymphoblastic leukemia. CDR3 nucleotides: TGTGCCAGCAGCTTACCCCTTGCGGCCGGTGTCTCTGGAAACACCATATATTTT. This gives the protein CASSLPLAAGVSGNTIYF. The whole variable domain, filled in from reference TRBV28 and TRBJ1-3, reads DVKVTQSSRYLVKRTGEKVFLECVQDMDHENMFWYRQDPGLGLRLIYFSYDVKMKEKGDIPEGYSVSREKKERFSLILESASTNQTSMYLCASSLPLAAGVSGNTIYFGEGSWLTVV.